The 22 T cell receptor beta chains presented below share a single source sample, sequenced in a study of graft-versus-host responses after intestinal transplantation. The assay was immunoSEQ multiplex PCR, and TCRdb's table has in-frame clones only and misses some. The data contain 27,000 or so clones, roughly 82% of them singletons. No antigens are known for them. The specimen comprised unstimulated CD4+ T cells sorted from spleen or lymph node cells, sampled before intestinal transplant. The receptors stem from a human donor who received an intestinal transplant.

The rearrangement links TRBV7-2 to TRBJ2-5, with a tentative D call TRBD2 (7 bases). The CDR3 loop spans 14 amino acids. V was trimmed by 9 bases and J by 2 bases, leaving 16 bases between them. The germline V gene encodes CDR1 SGHTA and CDR2 FQGNSA. The chain's CDR3 is CASIKGGIQETQYF. The DNA of the CDR3 is TGTGCCAGTATCAAGGGGGGGATTCAAGAGACCCAGTACTTC. Based on the CDR3 plus reference TRBV7-2 and TRBJ2-5, the full variable domain is GAGVSQSPSNKVTEKGKDVELRCDPISGHTALYWYRQSLGQGLEFLIYFQGNSAPDKSGLPSDRFSAERTGGSVSTLTIQRTQQEDSAVYLCASIKGGIQETQYFGPGTRLLVL.

The chain combines TRBV6-1 with TRBJ1-1, with D possibly being TRBD1 (6 bases). Trimming removed 4 bases from V and 1 base from J, with 19 bases in between. This CDR3 contains 17 residues. Germline assignment: CDR1 MNHNS and CDR2 SASEGT. CDR3 loop: CASSARGGLPANTEAFF. CDR3 bases: TGTGCCAGCAGTGCTAGGGGGGGGCTCCCCGCGAACACTGAAGCTTTCTTT.

J is TRBJ2-1 and V is TRBV28, with TRBD2 identical over 12 bases. Per the germline V gene, CDR1 is MDHEN and CDR2 is SYDVKM. V lost 2 bases, J lost 9 bases, and 5 bases stayed unmatched. This CDR3 is built from 15 residues. Written as DNA, the CDR3 is TGTGCCAGCAGTTTAGCTAGCGGGAGGGCCGTTGAGCAGTTCTTC. Amino acid sequence: CASSLASGRAVEQFF.

This clone was seen a few times. The V and J genes are TRBV5-5 and TRBJ2-7; D might be TRBD1 (5 bases). Trimming left V 0 bases short and J 0 bases short, with 13 bases between. In germline, CDR1 is SGHKS, CDR2 YYEKEE (reference sequence). CDR3 length equals 16 residues. The CDR3 DNA reads as TGTGCCAGCAGCTTGGAGGCGGCAGGGCCCTCCTACGAGCAGTACTTC. Translation: CASSLEAAGPSYEQYF.

The V and J genes are TRBV30 and TRBJ2-1; 7 bases are a match to TRBD2. This CDR3 is built from 13 residues. Germline V gives CDR1 GTSNPN, CDR2 SVGIG (reference sequence). J was trimmed by 9 bases and V by 0 bases; bases with no gene match: 5. In DNA form, the CDR3 reads TGTGCCTGGAGTGTAGGCCTAGCGGTTGAGCAGTTCTTC. Amino acids: CAWSVGLAVEQFF.

This chain joins TRBV19 and TRBJ1-5; D call uncertain. Looked up from germline, CDR1 is LNHDA and CDR2 is SQIVND (reference sequence). CDR3 length: 13 residues. The V and J ends lost 2 bases and 1 base respectively, with 3 bases between them. The CDR3 DNA is TGTGCCAGTAGTATACAAAGCAATCAGCCCCAGCATTTT. Its translation: CASSIQSNQPQHF.

The chain combines TRBV15 with TRBJ2-3; the D is unclear. Deletions cut 8 bases from V and 5 bases from J, with 11 bases between. This CDR3 comprises 12 residues. CDR1 and CDR2 from the germline V gene are LNHNV and YYDKDF (reference sequence). The CDR3 nucleotides are TGTGCCACCGCCAACTTGGGAGATACGCAGTATTTT. The encoded protein is CATANLGDTQYF.

There are a few counts of this clone. The V call is TRBV28, the J call TRBJ2-3; 8 nucleotides align to TRBD1. From germline, CDR1 is MDHEN and CDR2 SYDVKM. V gave up 6 bases and J gave up 7 bases; unmatched junction bases: 12. The CDR3 covers 15 residues. The CDR3: CASREEAGGAYTQYF. CDR3 DNA sequence: TGTGCCAGCAGGGAGGAGGCAGGGGGCGCGTATACGCAGTATTTT.

This chain links TRBV27 with TRBJ2-1, with TRBD2 identical over 9 bases. The CDR3 spans 19 residues. With 2 bases clipped from V and 2 bases from J, the junction kept 13 bases outside the gene matches. CDR1 and CDR2 (germline): MNHEY, SMNVEV (reference sequence). The CDR3 is CASSLISSRGLAAYNEQFF. DNA of the CDR3: TGTGCCAGCAGTTTAATCAGCTCCCGGGGACTAGCCGCCTACAATGAGCAGTTCTTC.

V gene TRBV28 combines with J gene TRBJ1-4; D remains unclear. This CDR3 has 16 amino acids. V was shortened by 6 bases and J by 4 bases, with 18 bases between the two germline ends. CDR1 and CDR2 (germline): MDHEN, SYDVKM. This CDR3 is CASSRRTLAHNEKLFF. The DNA for the CDR3 is TGTGCCAGCAGCCGTCGGACCCTAGCCCATAATGAAAAACTGTTTTTT.

This rearrangement joins TRBV5-1 to TRBJ1-1; D is unclear. Trimming cost V 2 bases and J 5 bases, with 13 bases left between them. This CDR3 is 14 amino acids long. Germline V lookup: CDR1 SGHRS, CDR2 YFSETQ. The CDR3 is CASSFYNVETEAFF. CDR3 sequence (DNA): TGCGCCAGCAGCTTTTACAATGTTGAAACTGAAGCTTTCTTT.

The V gene is TRBV6-5, the J gene TRBJ2-5, with 10 bases fitting TRBD1. The CDR3 totals 14 residues. J was trimmed by 5 bases and V by 10 bases; bases with no gene match: 10. CDR1 is MNHEY, CDR2 SVGAGI, per germline. The CDR3 loop is CANGGDRGLETQYF. In DNA, the CDR3 is TGTGCCAATGGGGGGGACAGGGGTTTGGAGACCCAGTACTTC.

The V and J genes are TRBV19 and TRBJ2-1; TRBD1 agrees at 7 bases. This CDR3 contains 13 residues. V lost 6 bases, J lost 1 base, and 0 bases stayed unmatched. Looked up from germline, CDR1 is LNHDA and CDR2 is SQIVND (reference sequence). The CDR3 is CASSRGSYNEQFF. CDR3 sequence (DNA): TGTGCCAGTAGCAGGGGGTCCTACAATGAGCAGTTCTTC.

The CDR3 nucleotides read TGTGCCAGCAGCCTTAGCGGACAGGCCTCAAACTATGGCTACACCTTC. Translated, it gives CASSLSGQASNYGYTF. The rearrangement links TRBV5-4 to TRBJ1-2; 7 nucleotides align to TRBD1. Per germline, CDR1 SGHNT and CDR2 YYREEE (reference sequence). The CDR3 totals 16 residues. Unmatched junction bases numbered 11, after V lost 4 bases and J lost 2 bases.

This clone showed up just a few times. The chain is built from TRBV7-9 and TRBJ1-1; the D is unclear. CDR1 is SEHNR, CDR2 FQNEAQ, per germline (reference sequence). The CDR3 covers 12 residues. Trimming left V 1 base short and J 6 bases short, with 6 bases between. The CDR3, as DNA: TGTGCCAGCAGCTTAGATGAAGCTGAAGCTTTCTTT. Translation: CASSLDEAEAFF.

J is TRBJ2-3 and V is TRBV6-5; D is undetermined. Germline-derived CDR1 and CDR2 are MNHEY and SVGAGI. With 0 bases removed from V and 2 bases from J, the gap between germline ends came to 6 bases. The CDR3 runs to 14 residues. The CDR3 DNA is TGTGCCAGCAGTTACTCGGGATTCACAGATACGCAGTATTTT. Amino acids: CASSYSGFTDTQYF.

The rearrangement links TRBV6-5 to TRBJ1-1, with unresolved D. V dropped 8 bases and J dropped 5 bases, with 18 bases sitting between them. The CDR3 runs to 14 residues. In germline, CDR1 is MNHEY, CDR2 SVGAGI. DNA for the CDR3: TGTGCCAGCGGACGAAGGGTGGTCGGTACTGAAGCTTTCTTT. Its protein is CASGRRVVGTEAFF.

The rearrangement links TRBV5-6 to TRBJ2-1; 8 nucleotides align to TRBD1. CDR1 and CDR2 from the germline V gene are SGHDT and YYEEEE. CDR3 size: 15 residues. J was trimmed by 10 bases and V by 0 bases; bases with no gene match: 9. The CDR3 DNA follows: TGTGCCAGCAGCTTGGTGGTTCAGGGGGCAAAGGAGCAGTTCTTC. Protein: CASSLVVQGAKEQFF.

The chain uses TRBV25-1 and TRBJ2-2; possibly TRBD1 for D (6 bases). The CDR3 spans 16 residues. Germline lookup yields CDR1 MGHDK and CDR2 SYGVNS. The V end was cut by 3 bases, the J end by 2 bases, with 13 bases between. The CDR3: CASSDPLGGNTGELFF. The CDR3 region has the DNA TGTGCCAGCAGTGATCCTTTAGGGGGAAACACCGGGGAGCTGTTTTTT.

The chain couples TRBV7-9 to TRBJ1-1; unclear D gene. Trimming cost V 0 bases and J 0 bases, with 8 bases left between them. The CDR3 extends over 15 amino acids. Germline V gene data show CDR1 as SEHNR and CDR2 as FQNEAQ (reference sequence). This chain's CDR3 is CASSLASGMNTEAFF. As DNA, the CDR3 is TGTGCCAGCAGCTTAGCCTCGGGCATGAACACTGAAGCTTTCTTT.

This chain connects TRBV5-1 to TRBJ1-1, with a weak D call TRBD1 (5 bases). The CDR3 runs to 14 residues. Trimming left V 2 bases short and J 11 bases short, with 19 bases between. CDR1 is SGHRS and CDR2 is YFSETQ in the germline V gene. This chain's CDR3 is CASSFEERGYGAFF. DNA for the CDR3: TGCGCCAGCAGCTTCGAGGAGAGGGGCTATGGGGCTTTCTTT.

The V call is TRBV10-2, the J call TRBJ2-1, with D tentatively TRBD2 (6 bases). The CDR3 spans 13 residues. Trimming took 8 bases from V and 3 from J, leaving 11 bases between them. Germline V lookup: CDR1 WSHSY, CDR2 SAAADI. The DNA of the CDR3 is TGCGCCAGCGGTCGGGACTTCTACAATGAGCAGTTCTTC. Protein sequence: CASGRDFYNEQFF.